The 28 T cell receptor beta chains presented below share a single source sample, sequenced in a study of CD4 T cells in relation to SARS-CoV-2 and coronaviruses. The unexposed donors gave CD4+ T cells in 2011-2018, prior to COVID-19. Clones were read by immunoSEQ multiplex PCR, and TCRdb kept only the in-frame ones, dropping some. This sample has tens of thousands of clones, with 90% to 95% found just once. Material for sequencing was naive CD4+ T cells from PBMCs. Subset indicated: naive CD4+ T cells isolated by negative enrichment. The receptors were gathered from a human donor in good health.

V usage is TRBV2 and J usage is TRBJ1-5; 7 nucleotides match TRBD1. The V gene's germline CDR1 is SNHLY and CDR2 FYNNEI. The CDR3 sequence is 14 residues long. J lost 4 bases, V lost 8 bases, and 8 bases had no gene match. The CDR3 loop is CASSQTGPNQPQHF. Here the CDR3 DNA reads TGTGCCAGCTCCCAGACAGGGCCTAATCAGCCCCAGCATTTT. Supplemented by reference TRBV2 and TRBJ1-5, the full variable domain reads EPEVTQTPSHQVTQMGQEVILRCVPISNHLYFYWYRQILGQKVEFLVSFYNNEISEKSEIFDDQFSVERPDGSNFTLKIRSTKLEDSAMYFCASSQTGPNQPQHFGDGTRLSIL.

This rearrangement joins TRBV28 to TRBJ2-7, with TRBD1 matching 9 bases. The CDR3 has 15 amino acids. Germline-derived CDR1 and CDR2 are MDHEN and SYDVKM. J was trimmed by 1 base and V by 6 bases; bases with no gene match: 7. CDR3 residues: CASSPYDRGSYEQYF. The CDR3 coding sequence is TGTGCCAGCAGCCCATACGACAGGGGGTCCTACGAGCAGTACTTC.

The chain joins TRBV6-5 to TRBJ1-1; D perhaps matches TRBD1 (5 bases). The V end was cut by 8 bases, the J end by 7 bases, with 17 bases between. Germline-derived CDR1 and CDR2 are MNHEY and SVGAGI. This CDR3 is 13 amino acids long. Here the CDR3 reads CASAPGGSGEAFF. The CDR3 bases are TGTGCCAGCGCCCCTGGGGGGTCGGGTGAAGCTTTCTTT.

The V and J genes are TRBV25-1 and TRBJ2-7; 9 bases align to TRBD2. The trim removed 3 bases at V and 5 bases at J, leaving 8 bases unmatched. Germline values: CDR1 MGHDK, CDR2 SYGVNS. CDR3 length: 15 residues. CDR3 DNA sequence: TGTGCCAGCAGTGATGAAGGCGGGAGGGCTGACGAGCAGTACTTC. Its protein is CASSDEGGRADEQYF.

The CDR3 coding sequence is TGTGCCGTGAATGGCGGGAGCTCCTACGAGCAGTACTTC. Translating it yields CAVNGGSSYEQYF. The V call is TRBV28, the J call TRBJ2-7; 7 nucleotides line up with TRBD2. The CDR3 covers 13 residues. The V segment lost 11 bases and the J segment 0 bases; nucleotides outside the gene matches: 7. CDR1 is MDHEN, CDR2 SYDVKM, per germline.

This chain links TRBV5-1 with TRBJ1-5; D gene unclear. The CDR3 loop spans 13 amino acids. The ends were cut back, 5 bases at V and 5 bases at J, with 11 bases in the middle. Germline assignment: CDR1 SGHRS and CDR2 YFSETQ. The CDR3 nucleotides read TGCGCCAGCAGGTCAGATATGGATCAGCCCCAGCATTTT. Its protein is CASRSDMDQPQHF.

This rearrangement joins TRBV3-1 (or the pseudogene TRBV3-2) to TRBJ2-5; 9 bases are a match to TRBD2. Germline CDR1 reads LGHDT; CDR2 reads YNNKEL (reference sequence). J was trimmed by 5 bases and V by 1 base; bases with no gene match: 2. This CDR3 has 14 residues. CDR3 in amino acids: CASSQAGLAETQYF. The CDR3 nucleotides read TGTGCCAGCAGCCAAGCGGGACTAGCCGAGACCCAGTACTTC.

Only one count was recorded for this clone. The CDR3 DNA is TGTGCCAGCTCACCAGTACTGGACACCGGGGAGCTGTTTTTT. The encoded protein is CASSPVLDTGELFF. V usage is TRBV18 and J usage is TRBJ2-2; D is ambiguous. The CDR3 runs to 14 residues. Germline V gives CDR1 KGHSH, CDR2 LQKENI. The V gene lost 2 bases and the J gene lost 3 bases, with 7 bases spanning the gap.

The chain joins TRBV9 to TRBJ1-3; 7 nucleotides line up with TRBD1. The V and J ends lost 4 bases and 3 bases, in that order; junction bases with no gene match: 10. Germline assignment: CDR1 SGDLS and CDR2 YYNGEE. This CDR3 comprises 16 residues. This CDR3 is CASSTQTGRVGNTIYF. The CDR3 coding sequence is TGTGCCAGCAGCACCCAGACAGGGCGCGTTGGAAACACCATATATTTT.

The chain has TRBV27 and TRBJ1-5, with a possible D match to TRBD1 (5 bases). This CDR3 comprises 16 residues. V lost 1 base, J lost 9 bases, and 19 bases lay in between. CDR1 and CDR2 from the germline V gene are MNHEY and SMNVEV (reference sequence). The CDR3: CASSLLNGGERGPQHF. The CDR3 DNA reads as TGTGCCAGCAGTTTATTGAACGGCGGGGAAAGGGGGCCCCAGCATTTT.

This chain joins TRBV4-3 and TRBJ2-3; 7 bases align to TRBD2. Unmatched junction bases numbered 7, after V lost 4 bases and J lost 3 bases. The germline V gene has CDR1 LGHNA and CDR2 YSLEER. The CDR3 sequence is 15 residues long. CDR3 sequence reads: CASSRGGGGTDTQYF. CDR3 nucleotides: TGCGCCAGCAGCCGGGGCGGGGGAGGGACAGATACGCAGTATTTT.

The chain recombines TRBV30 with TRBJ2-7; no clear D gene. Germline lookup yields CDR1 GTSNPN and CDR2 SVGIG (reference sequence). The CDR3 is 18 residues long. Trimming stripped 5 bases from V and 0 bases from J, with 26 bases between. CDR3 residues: CAWSTPPKISVYSYEQYF. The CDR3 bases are TGTGCCTGGTCTACTCCGCCTAAAATATCGGTCTACTCCTACGAGCAGTACTTC. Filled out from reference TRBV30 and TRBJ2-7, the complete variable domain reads SQTIHQWPATLVQPVGSPLSLECTVEGTSNPNLYWYRQAAGRGLQLLFYSVGIGQISSEVPQNLSASRPQDRQFILSSKKLLLSDSGFYLCAWSTPPKISVYSYEQYFGPGTRLTVT.

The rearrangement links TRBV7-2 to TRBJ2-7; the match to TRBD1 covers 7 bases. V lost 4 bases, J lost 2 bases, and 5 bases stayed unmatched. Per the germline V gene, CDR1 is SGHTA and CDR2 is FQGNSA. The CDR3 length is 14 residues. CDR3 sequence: CASSSGQAAYEQYF. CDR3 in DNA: TGTGCCAGCAGCTCAGGACAGGCAGCCTACGAGCAGTACTTC. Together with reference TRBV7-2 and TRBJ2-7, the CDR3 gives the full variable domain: GAGVSQSPSNKVTEKGKDVELRCDPISGHTALYWYRQSLGQGLEFLIYFQGNSAPDKSGLPSDRFSAERTGGSVSTLTIQRTQQEDSAVYLCASSSGQAAYEQYFGPGTRLTVT.

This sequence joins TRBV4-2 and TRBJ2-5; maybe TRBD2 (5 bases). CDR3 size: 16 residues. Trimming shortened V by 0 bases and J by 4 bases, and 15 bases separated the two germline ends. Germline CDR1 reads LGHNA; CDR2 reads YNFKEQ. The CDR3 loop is CASSQDFSSGRETQYF. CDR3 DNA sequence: TGTGCCAGCAGCCAAGATTTTTCGTCGGGGAGAGAGACCCAGTACTTC.

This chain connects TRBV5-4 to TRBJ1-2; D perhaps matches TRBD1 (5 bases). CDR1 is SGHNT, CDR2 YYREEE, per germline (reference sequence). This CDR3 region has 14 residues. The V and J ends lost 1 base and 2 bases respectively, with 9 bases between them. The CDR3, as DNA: TGTGCCAGCAGCTTGAACGCAGGGAACTATGGCTACACCTTC. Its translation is CASSLNAGNYGYTF. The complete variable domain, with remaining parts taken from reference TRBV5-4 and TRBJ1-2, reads ETGVTQSPTHLIKTRGQQVTLRCSSQSGHNTVSWYQQALGQGPQFIFQYYREEENGRGNFPPRFSGLQFPNYSSELNVNALELDDSALYLCASSLNAGNYGYTFGSGTRLTVV.

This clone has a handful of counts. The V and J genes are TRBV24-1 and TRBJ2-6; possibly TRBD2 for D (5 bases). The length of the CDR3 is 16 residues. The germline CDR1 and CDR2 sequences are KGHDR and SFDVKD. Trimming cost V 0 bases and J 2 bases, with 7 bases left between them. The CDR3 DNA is TGTGCCACCAGTGATTTGCCCGGGGCTGGGGCCAACGTCCTGACTTTC. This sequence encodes CATSDLPGAGANVLTF.

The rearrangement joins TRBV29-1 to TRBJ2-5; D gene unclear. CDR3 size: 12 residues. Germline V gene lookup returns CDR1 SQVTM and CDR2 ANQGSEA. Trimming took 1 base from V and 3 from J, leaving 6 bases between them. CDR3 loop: CSVEVSEETQYF. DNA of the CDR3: TGCAGCGTTGAAGTCTCGGAAGAGACCCAGTACTTC.

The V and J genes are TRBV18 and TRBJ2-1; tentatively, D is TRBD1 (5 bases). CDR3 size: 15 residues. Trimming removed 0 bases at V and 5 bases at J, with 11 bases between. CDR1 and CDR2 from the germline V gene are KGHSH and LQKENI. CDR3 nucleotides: TGTGCCAGCTCACCACCGGTCAGGGTGGACAATGAGCAGTTCTTC. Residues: CASSPPVRVDNEQFF.

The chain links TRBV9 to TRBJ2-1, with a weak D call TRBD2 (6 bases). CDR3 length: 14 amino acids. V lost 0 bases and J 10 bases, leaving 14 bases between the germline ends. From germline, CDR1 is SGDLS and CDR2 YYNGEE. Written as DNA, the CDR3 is TGTGCCAGCAGCGTAGCGGGGGACGCCGACGAGCAGTTCTTC. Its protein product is CASSVAGDADEQFF.

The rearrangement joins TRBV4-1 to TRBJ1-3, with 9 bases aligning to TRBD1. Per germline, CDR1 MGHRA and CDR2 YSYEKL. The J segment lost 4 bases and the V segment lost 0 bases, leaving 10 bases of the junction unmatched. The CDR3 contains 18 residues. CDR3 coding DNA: TGCGCCAGCAGCCAAGACTTCTCGGGACAGGGACTCGGAAACACCATATATTTT. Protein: CASSQDFSGQGLGNTIYF.

The DNA of the CDR3 is TGCGCCAGCAGCCTCGGGAATCCGAACACCGGGGAGCTGTTTTTT. Its translation is CASSLGNPNTGELFF. The V and J genes are TRBV4-3 and TRBJ2-2; a weak D match, TRBD2 (5 bases). The CDR3 extends over 15 amino acids. CDR1 is LGHNA and CDR2 is YSLEER in the germline V gene. Between the trimmed V and J ends, which lost 4 bases and 0 bases, there was a span of 9 bases.

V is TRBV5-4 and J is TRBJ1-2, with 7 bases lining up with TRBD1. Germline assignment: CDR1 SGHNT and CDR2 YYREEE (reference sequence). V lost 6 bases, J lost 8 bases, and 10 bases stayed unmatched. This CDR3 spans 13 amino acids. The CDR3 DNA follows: TGTGCCAGCACCAATAACAGGGGATGGGGCTACACCTTC. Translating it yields CASTNNRGWGYTF. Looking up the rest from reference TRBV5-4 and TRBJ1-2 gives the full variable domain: ETGVTQSPTHLIKTRGQQVTLRCSSQSGHNTVSWYQQALGQGPQFIFQYYREEENGRGNFPPRFSGLQFPNYSSELNVNALELDDSALYLCASTNNRGWGYTFGSGTRLTVV.

The CDR3 spells CASREMGGTDTQYF. In DNA form, the CDR3 reads TGTGCCAGCAGGGAGATGGGGGGCACAGATACGCAGTATTTT. The rearrangement links TRBV7-2 to TRBJ2-3; D is possibly TRBD1 or TRBD2 (5 bases each). CDR3 length: 14 amino acids. Trimming pared 6 bases from V and 1 base from J, leaving 11 bases between. Germline values: CDR1 SGHTA, CDR2 FQGNSA.

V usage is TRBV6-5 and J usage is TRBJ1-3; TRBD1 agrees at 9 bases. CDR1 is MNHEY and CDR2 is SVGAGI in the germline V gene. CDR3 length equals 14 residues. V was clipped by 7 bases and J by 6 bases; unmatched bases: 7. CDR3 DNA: TGTGCCAGCAACCCGGGACAGGGAACAAACACCATATATTTT. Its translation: CASNPGQGTNTIYF.

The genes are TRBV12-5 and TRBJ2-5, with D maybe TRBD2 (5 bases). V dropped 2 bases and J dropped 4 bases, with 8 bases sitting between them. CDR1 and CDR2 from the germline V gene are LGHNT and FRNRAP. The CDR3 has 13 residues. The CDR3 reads CASGLYGGETQYF. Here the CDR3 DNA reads TGTGCTAGTGGTTTGTACGGAGGAGAGACCCAGTACTTC.

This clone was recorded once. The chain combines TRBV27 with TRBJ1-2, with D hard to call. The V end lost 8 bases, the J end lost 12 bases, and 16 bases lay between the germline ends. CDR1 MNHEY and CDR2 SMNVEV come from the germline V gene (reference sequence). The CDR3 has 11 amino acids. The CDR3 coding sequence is TGTGCCAGCGCCCCCGGACGGCCTAACACCTTC. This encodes CASAPGRPNTF.

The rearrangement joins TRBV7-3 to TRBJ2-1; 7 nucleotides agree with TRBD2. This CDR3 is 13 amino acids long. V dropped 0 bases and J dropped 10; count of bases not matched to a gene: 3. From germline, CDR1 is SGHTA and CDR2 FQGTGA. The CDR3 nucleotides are TGTGCCAGCAGCTTAACTACTAGCGTAGAGCAGTTCTTC. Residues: CASSLTTSVEQFF.

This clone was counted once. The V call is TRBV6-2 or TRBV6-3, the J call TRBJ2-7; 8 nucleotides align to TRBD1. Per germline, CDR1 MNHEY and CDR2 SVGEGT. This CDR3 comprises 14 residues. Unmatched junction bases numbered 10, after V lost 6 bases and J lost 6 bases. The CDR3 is CASSLRDRLSEQYF. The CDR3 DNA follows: TGTGCCAGCAGCCTCCGGGACAGGTTATCCGAGCAGTACTTC.